These T cell receptor beta chains were read from a single sample in a study of graft-versus-host responses after intestinal transplantation. These receptors have no identified antigens. TCRdb's copy holds only in-frame clones and misses some; the assay was immunoSEQ multiplex PCR. The data contain 70,000 to 95,000 clones, almost 90% of them singletons. Sequenced material: unstimulated CD4+ T cells sorted from spleen or lymph node cells, taken before intestinal transplant. The receptors were sampled from a human donor who received an intestinal transplant. Each CDR3 is given with its conserved first and last residue. The D gene is left open where the match is weak. Clone size is shown for a subset of rows, as once, few, many or a class of expanded clone.

d_call	clone_size	j_call	v_call	cdr3_nt	cdr3_aa
NA	NA	TRBJ1-3	TRBV28	TGTGCCAGCAGTTTGGAGGGCACCGCGGGGGAAAACACCATATATTTT	CASSLEGTAGENTIYF
NA	NA	TRBJ1-5	TRBV27	TGTGCCAGCAGTCCCGATTCCGAGGATCCGCAGCATTTT	CASSPDSEDPQHF
NA	NA	TRBJ1-2	TRBV5-1	TGCGCCAGCAGCGCGTCGGGGATCCAGACCAATAACTATGGCTACACCTTC	CASSASGIQTNNYGYTF
NA	NA	TRBJ2-1	TRBV19	TGTGCCAGTAGTATAAGCGCGAGCTCCTACAATGAGCAGTTCTTC	CASSISASSYNEQFF
TRBD2	NA	TRBJ2-1	TRBV12-5	TGTGCTAGTGGTTTGGTACTAGCGGGGGTCGATGAGCAGTTCTTC	CASGLVLAGVDEQFF
TRBD1	NA	TRBJ2-3	TRBV5-1	TGCGCCAGCAGCCAAAAGGGACAGGGACATAGCACAGATACGCAGTATTTT	CASSQKGQGHSTDTQYF
TRBD1	NA	TRBJ1-6	TRBV12-5	TGTGCTAGTGGTTCCATCCTAGGGGGCCAGGGATCACCCCTCCACTTT	CASGSILGGQGSPLHF
NA	once	TRBJ2-1	TRBV5-5	TGTGCCAGCAGCCCGACAGTGAGCTCCTACAATGAGCAGTTCTTC	CASSPTVSSYNEQFF
TRBD1	NA	TRBJ2-7	TRBV6-5	TGTGCCGGCAGTTGGGACAGGGGGACCTACGAGCAGTACTTC	CAGSWDRGTYEQYF
TRBD1	NA	TRBJ1-6	TRBV7-7	TGTGCTAGCAGCCCCCGGGACAGGGGGACTTCACCCCTCCACTTT	CASSPRDRGTSPLHF
NA	NA	TRBJ2-5	TRBV27	TGTGCCAGCAGTTTATCCCCAGGAAGGATCCAAGAGACCCAGTACTTC	CASSLSPGRIQETQYF
NA	NA	TRBJ1-5	TRBV4-1	TGCGCCAGCAGCCCCGGACAAACGCCCTATCAGCCCCAGCATTTT	CASSPGQTPYQPQHF
NA	NA	TRBJ1-6	TRBV18	TGTGCCAGCTCGCGCAACGAGGGTTGGAATTCACCCCTCCACTTT	CASSRNEGWNSPLHF
NA	few	TRBJ1-4	TRBV6-6	TGTGCCAGCCCACGACAGACTGAAAAACTGTTTTTT	CASPRQTEKLFF
NA	once	TRBJ1-6	TRBV19	TGTGCCAGTAGTCAGGGACTGTCCTATAATTCACCCCTCCACTTT	CASSQGLSYNSPLHF
NA	NA	TRBJ2-2	TRBV5-6	TGTGCCAGCAGCCCTTCCTCCCTTTCCGGGGAGCTGTTTTTT	CASSPSSLSGELFF
TRBD1	NA	TRBJ1-4	TRBV19	TGTGCCAGTAGCCCGCGCCCGGGACAGGGGGCGAAAAAACTGTTTTTT	CASSPRPGQGAKKLFF
TRBD2	few	TRBJ2-7	TRBV6-5	TGTGCCAGCAGGGGGGGGAGCTCCTACGAGCAGTACTTC	CASRGGSSYEQYF
NA	NA	TRBJ1-5	TRBV2	TGTGCCAGCAGCCCGGGGGGGCGTCAGCCCCAGCATTTT	CASSPGGRQPQHF
NA	NA	TRBJ2-7	TRBV6-5	TGTGCCAGCAGTAACCCCACAGGGAGCTACGAGCAGTACTTC	CASSNPTGSYEQYF
TRBD2	NA	TRBJ2-7	TRBV5-1	TGCGCCAGCAGCTCCACCCGGGGTAGCGGGGTCTACGAGCAGTACTTC	CASSSTRGSGVYEQYF
TRBD2	NA	TRBJ2-7	TRBV11-2	TGTGCCAGCAGCTTATCGGGGGGGAGCTCCTACGAGCAGTACTTC	CASSLSGGSSYEQYF
TRBD1	NA	TRBJ1-2	TRBV10-3	TGTGCCATCACCAGAGACAGGGTTGGTGGCTACACCTTC	CAITRDRVGGYTF
TRBD1	NA	TRBJ1-2	TRBV11-2	TGTGCCAGCAGCTTGGGGGGTATTGGAGGGGGCGACACCTTC	CASSLGGIGGGDTF
TRBD1	NA	TRBJ2-7	TRBV2	TGTGCCAGCAGTGGACAGGGCTACGAGCAGTACTTC	CASSGQGYEQYF
NA	NA	TRBJ2-3	TRBV27	TGTGCCAGCAGTCGGGATCGCACAGATACGCAGTATTTT	CASSRDRTDTQYF